This TCR beta chain was identified during a study of blood T cell repertoires in COVID-19. Study details: Collection of acute and convalescent COVID-19 samples took place in the United States, Italy and Spain. PBMCs, B-cell-depleted T cells, or T cells provided the cDNA or gDNA that made up the material.

The table came from immunoSEQ multiplex PCR; TCRdb's copy has only in-frame clones and leaves some out. The table includes a few hundred thousand clones, approximately 91% detected once. The V gene's germline CDR1 is SGHVS and CDR2 FNYEAQ. J lost 5 bases, V lost 7 bases, and 12 bases had no gene match. The length of the CDR3 is 16 residues. Individuals drawn from 24 US areas were about 18 to 95 years old. The receptor's source is a woman aged 25 to 45 who had recovered from COVID-19. The sample consisted of PBMCs or T cells enriched from blood (not recorded which). V usage is TRBV7-6 and J usage is TRBJ2-2, with TRBD1 matching over 8 bases. As DNA, the CDR3 is TGTGCCAGCACCCACGCAGGGGGCGAGTGGACCGGGGAGCTGTTTTTT. Translation: CASTHAGGEWTGELFF.